This T cell receptor beta chain was recovered during a study of CD8 T cells in ankylosing spondylitis. Construction of TCR beta libraries was performed using quantitative 5'-RACE with molecular barcodes. TCRdb re-analysed the 5' RACE reads in MiXCR, keeping a single row per CDR3 protein. The sample has 250,000 to 350,000 distinct CDR3 sequences, under 25% seen once. Points from the study as a whole: Several of the motif variants were reported before in synovial fluid and blood from reactive arthritis.

As for this clonotype: Antigen: not known.

Trimming left V 3 bases short and J 5 bases short, with 11 bases between. The germline CDR1 and CDR2 sequences are LGHNT and FRNRAP. This CDR3 has 14 residues. This chain links TRBV12-5 with TRBJ1-5, with D tentatively TRBD1 (6 bases). The clonotype comes from a female donor with ankylosing spondylitis or in good health (not recorded which). The sequencing input was blood, either unsorted or a sorted T cell fraction (not recorded which). Written as DNA, the CDR3 is TGTGCTAGTGGTTTATCGGGGGCAGATCAGCCCCAGCATTTT. Residues: CASGLSGADQPQHF. The full variable domain, with the rest looked up from reference TRBV12-5 and TRBJ1-5, is DARVTQTPRHKVTEMGQEVTMRCQPILGHNTVFWYRQTMMQGLELLAYFRNRAPLDDSGMPKDRFSAEMPDATLATLKIQPSEPRDSAVYFCASGLSGADQPQHFGDGTRLSIL.